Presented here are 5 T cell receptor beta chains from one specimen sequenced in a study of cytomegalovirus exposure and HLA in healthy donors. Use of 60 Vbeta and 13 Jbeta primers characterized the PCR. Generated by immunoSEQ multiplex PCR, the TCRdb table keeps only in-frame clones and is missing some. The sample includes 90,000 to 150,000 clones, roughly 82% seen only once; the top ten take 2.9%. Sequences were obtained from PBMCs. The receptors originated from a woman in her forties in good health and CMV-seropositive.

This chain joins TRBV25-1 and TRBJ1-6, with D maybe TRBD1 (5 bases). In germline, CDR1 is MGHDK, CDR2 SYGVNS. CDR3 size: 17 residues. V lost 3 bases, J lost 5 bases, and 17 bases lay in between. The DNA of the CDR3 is TGTGCCAGCAGTGACCTGATAGGGGCCCCCCATAATTCACCCCTCCACTTT. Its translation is CASSDLIGAPHNSPLHF.

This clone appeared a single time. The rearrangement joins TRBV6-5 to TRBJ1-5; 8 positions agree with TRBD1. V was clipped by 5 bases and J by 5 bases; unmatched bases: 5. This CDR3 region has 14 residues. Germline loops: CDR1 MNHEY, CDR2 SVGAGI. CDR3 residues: CASSLDRDYQPQHF. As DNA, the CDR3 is TGTGCCAGCAGTCTGGACAGGGATTATCAGCCCCAGCATTTT.

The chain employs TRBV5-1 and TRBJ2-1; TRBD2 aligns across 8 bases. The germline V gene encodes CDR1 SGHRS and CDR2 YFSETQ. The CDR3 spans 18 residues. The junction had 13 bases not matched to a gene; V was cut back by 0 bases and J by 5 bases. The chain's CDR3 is CASSLGLHTSGYNNEQFF. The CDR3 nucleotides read TGCGCCAGCAGCTTGGGACTTCATACTAGCGGATATAACAATGAGCAGTTCTTC.

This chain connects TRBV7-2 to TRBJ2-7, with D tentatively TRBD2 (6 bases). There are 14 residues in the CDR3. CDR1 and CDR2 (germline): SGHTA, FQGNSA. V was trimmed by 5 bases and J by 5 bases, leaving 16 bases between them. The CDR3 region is CASSLSWGEDEQYF. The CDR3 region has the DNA TGTGCCAGCAGCCTAAGTTGGGGGGAAGACGAGCAGTACTTC.

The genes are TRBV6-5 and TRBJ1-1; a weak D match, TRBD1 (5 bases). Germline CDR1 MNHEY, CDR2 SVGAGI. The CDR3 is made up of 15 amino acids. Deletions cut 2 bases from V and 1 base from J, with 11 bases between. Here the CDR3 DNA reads TGTGCCAGCAGTTACCTATACCAGGGGAACACTGAAGCTTTCTTT. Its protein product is CASSYLYQGNTEAFF.